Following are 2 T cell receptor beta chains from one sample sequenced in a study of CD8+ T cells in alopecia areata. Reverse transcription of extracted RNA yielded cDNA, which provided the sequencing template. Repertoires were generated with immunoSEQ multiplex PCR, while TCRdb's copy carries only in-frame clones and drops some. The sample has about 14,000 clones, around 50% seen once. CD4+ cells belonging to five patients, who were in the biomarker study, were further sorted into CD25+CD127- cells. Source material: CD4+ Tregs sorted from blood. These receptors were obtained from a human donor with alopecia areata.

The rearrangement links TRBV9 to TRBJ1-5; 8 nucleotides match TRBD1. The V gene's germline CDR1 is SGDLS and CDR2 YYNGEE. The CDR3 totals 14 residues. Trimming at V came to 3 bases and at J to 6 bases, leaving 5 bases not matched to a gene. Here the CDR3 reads CASSAQGAFQPQHF. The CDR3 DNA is TGTGCCAGCAGCGCGCAGGGGGCTTTTCAGCCCCAGCATTTT.

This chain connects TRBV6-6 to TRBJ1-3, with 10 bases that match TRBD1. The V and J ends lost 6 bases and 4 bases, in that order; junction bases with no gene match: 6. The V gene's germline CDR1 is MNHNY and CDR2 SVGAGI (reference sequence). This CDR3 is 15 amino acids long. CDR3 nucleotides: TGTGCCAGCAGGCCCGGGACAGGGGTCGGAAACACCATATATTTT. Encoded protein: CASRPGTGVGNTIYF.